This T cell receptor beta chain was recorded in a study of T cell repertoires in cytomegalovirus infection. At the level of the study: Well-studied HLA-B-restricted CMV epitopes were used in the study alongside recently identified HLA-C-restricted ones. Carrying CMV and the relevant HLA type showed in public TCR beta signatures.

This clonotype was seen ten or more times. The antigen is not known. The CDR3 has 17 amino acids. Deletions cut 5 bases from V and 4 bases from J, with 20 bases between. From germline, CDR1 is SGHVS and CDR2 FQNEAQ. Study conclusions and caveats: HLA-C-restricted CMV-specific TCR beta clonotypes were dominant in the ex vivo response.

TCRdb redid the calling of the reads with MiXCR, one entry per CDR3 protein. The sample lists about 310,000 distinct CDR3 sequences; around 25% were seen once. The source was cultured PBMCs, collected from culture after CMV antigen stimulation. This TCR came from a human donor in good health (CMV status not recorded). Some clones in this sample may be carry-over from other donors' samples. The chain is built from TRBV7-8 and TRBJ2-2; D possibly corresponds to TRBD1 (6 bases). CDR3 coding DNA: TGTGCCAGCAGCCTACTGGGCCAGGGGAGCGGCACCGGGGAGCTGTTTTTT. Amino acids: CASSLLGQGSGTGELFF.